Reported below is one T cell receptor (beta chain). The antigen is unknown. The same CDR3 also results from other DNA sequences found in this sample. This table comes from immunoSEQ multiplex PCR, and its TCRdb copy is limited to in-frame clones, with some not included. The table lists 130,000 to 150,000 clones, roughly 84% of them singletons. The time point: baseline pretreatment blood. Specified treatment: 15 Gy SBRT to primary tumor, nephrectomy 4 weeks later. These data belong to a study of radiation and T cells in renal cell carcinoma. Background on the study: Nephrectomy followed 15 Gy stereotactic body radiation by 4 weeks. Regarding the study as a whole: From baseline, blood top tumor clonotypes peaked at 2 weeks post-radiation.

Germline-derived CDR1 and CDR2 are MNHEY and SVGAGI. This CDR3 comprises 12 residues. Trimming took off 2 bases at V and 4 bases at J, with 6 bases between the two ends. The clonotype comes from a woman aged 50 to 60 with renal cell carcinoma. This specimen was blood, taken from a patient whose treatment included radiotherapy and nephrectomy. V is TRBV6-5 and J is TRBJ2-7; no definite D call. In DNA, the CDR3 is TGTGCCAGCAGTTACGACGGTTACGAGCAGTACTTC. It yields the protein CASSYDGYEQYF.